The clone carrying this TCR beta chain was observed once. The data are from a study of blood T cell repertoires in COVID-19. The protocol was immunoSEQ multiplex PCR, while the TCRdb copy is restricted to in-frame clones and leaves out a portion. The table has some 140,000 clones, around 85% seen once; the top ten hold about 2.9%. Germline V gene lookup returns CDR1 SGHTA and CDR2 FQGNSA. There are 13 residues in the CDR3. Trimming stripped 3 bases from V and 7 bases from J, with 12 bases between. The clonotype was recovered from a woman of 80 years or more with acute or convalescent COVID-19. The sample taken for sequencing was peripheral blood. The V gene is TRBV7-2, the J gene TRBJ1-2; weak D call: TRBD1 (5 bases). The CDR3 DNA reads TGTGCCAGCAGCTTCGGGGGAATAGGTGGCTACACCTTC. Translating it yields CASSFGGIGGYTF.